This is a list of T cell receptor beta chains from one sample in a study of shared clonotypes between healthy human individuals. Method: immunoSEQ multiplex PCR; TCRdb's copy keeps in-frame clones and lacks some. Seen here are 1,500,000 or so clones, 95% to 97% observed once, and the top ten hold roughly 1.2%. Sequencing was performed on naive CD4+ T cells sorted from blood. The receptor source for this set is a young man in good health. CDR3s include the opening cysteine and the closing phenylalanine or tryptophan. A D gene is named only where the DNA matches it firmly. The listing skips clone size in some rows; elsewhere it reads once, few, many or a size class.

clone_size,v_call,cdr3_length,d_call,j_call,cdr3_aa,cdr3_nt
once,TRBV4-3,17,TRBD2,TRBJ2-7,CASSQGLAGGRTYEQYF,TGCGCCAGCAGCCAAGGACTAGCGGGAGGGCGAACTTACGAGCAGTACTTC
-,TRBV5-1,17,TRBD1,TRBJ1-1,CASSLRFGTGRNTEAFF,TGCGCCAGCAGCTTGCGTTTCGGGACAGGCAGGAACACTGAAGCTTTCTTT
-,TRBV25-1,14,-,TRBJ2-5,CASTRGTGKETQYF,TGTGCCAGCACTAGAGGGACGGGGAAAGAGACCCAGTACTTC
-,TRBV7-2,12,-,TRBJ1-1,CASTGRAGEAFF,TGTGCCAGCACCGGACGGGCGGGTGAAGCTTTCTTT
-,TRBV29-1,15,TRBD1,TRBJ2-1,CSVDQGQGAYNEQFF,TGCAGCGTCGACCAGGGGCAGGGGGCCTACAATGAGCAGTTCTTC
-,TRBV9,15,-,TRBJ2-7,CASSVASTPVYEQYF,TGTGCCAGCAGCGTAGCCTCCACCCCTGTTTACGAGCAGTACTTC
-,TRBV7-3,17,TRBD2,TRBJ2-1,CASSFEGSGGFNNEQFF,TGTGCCAGCAGCTTTGAGGGAAGCGGGGGTTTCAACAATGAGCAGTTCTTC
-,TRBV7-9,15,-,TRBJ1-2,CASSLVGGSRSGYTF,TGTGCCAGCAGCTTAGTCGGGGGAAGTAGGTCGGGCTACACCTTC
-,TRBV5-1,15,TRBD1,TRBJ2-1,CASSQMDRETHEQFF,TGCGCCAGCAGCCAAATGGACAGGGAAACTCATGAGCAGTTCTTC
-,TRBV4-2,15,-,TRBJ1-5,CASSLEGGDNQPQHF,TGTGCCAGCAGCCTAGAAGGAGGGGACAATCAGCCCCAGCATTTT
-,TRBV10-2,12,-,TRBJ1-1,CASKGQNTEAFF,TGCGCCAGCAAGGGACAGAACACTGAAGCTTTCTTT
once,TRBV14,17,-,TRBJ2-2,CASSQIHLSYNTGELFF,TGTGCCAGCAGCCAAATACACCTCTCATACAACACCGGGGAGCTGTTTTTT
-,TRBV18,13,-,TRBJ2-5,CASSPVSLETQYF,TGTGCCAGCTCGCCGGTCAGTTTGGAGACCCAGTACTTC
-,TRBV7-6,18,TRBD1,TRBJ1-1,CASSRWPGQRGVMGEAFF,TGTGCCAGCAGCCGTTGGCCGGGACAGCGGGGAGTAATGGGTGAAGCTTTCTTT
-,TRBV9,15,-,TRBJ1-1,CASSVGSQPIPEAFF,TGTGCCAGCAGCGTAGGTAGCCAGCCAATCCCTGAAGCTTTCTTT
-,TRBV21-1,17,-,TRBJ2-3,CASSSYSAGVQTDTQYF,TGTGCCAGCAGCTCCTACTCGGCAGGGGTACAGACAGATACGCAGTATTTT
-,TRBV7-9,16,-,TRBJ2-3,CASSLGGPAGTDTQYF,TGTGCCAGCAGCTTAGGCGGGCCGGCGGGCACAGATACGCAGTATTTT
-,TRBV5-4,16,TRBD2,TRBJ2-3,CASSSRLAGFTDTQYF,TGTGCCAGCAGCTCGCGACTAGCGGGGTTCACAGATACGCAGTATTTT
-,TRBV2,13,-,TRBJ2-5,CASSRPGGETQYF,TGTGCCAGCAGTCGGCCGGGTGGGGAGACCCAGTACTTC
once,TRBV27,13,-,TRBJ1-3,CASSMAGGNTIYF,TGTGCCAGCTCTATGGCGGGGGGAAACACCATATATTTT
-,TRBV11-2,14,-,TRBJ2-6,CASSALIGANVLTF,TGTGCCAGCAGCGCTCTCATTGGGGCCAACGTCCTGACTTTC
-,TRBV5-5,14,-,TRBJ1-3,CASSFGPSGNTIYF,TGTGCCAGCAGCTTCGGCCCCTCTGGAAACACCATATATTTT
-,TRBV19,16,TRBD2,TRBJ2-1,CASSIKTSGNYNEQFF,TGTGCCAGTAGTATAAAGACTAGCGGGAATTACAATGAGCAGTTCTTC
-,TRBV10-3,15,-,TRBJ1-2,CAISESMGTRYGYTF,TGTGCCATCAGTGAGTCGATGGGGACCCGCTATGGCTACACCTTC
-,TRBV27,17,-,TRBJ1-1,CASSTTRPRGGYTEAFF,TGTGCCAGCAGTACAACGAGACCCCGAGGCGGTTACACTGAAGCTTTCTTT
-,TRBV9,14,-,TRBJ1-2,CASSVAQVGYGYTF,TGTGCCAGCAGCGTAGCACAGGTCGGCTATGGCTACACCTTC
-,TRBV27,14,-,TRBJ1-1,CASYTPDGINEAFF,TGTGCCAGCTATACCCCGGACGGCATTAATGAAGCTTTCTTT
-,TRBV19,13,-,TRBJ2-1,CASSRSSYNEQFF,TGTGCCAGCTCCAGGAGCTCCTACAATGAGCAGTTCTTC
-,TRBV7-2,16,-,TRBJ2-7,CASSLDGGGISYEQYF,TGTGCCAGCAGCTTAGACGGGGGCGGGATCAGCTACGAGCAGTACTTC
once,TRBV5-4,15,-,TRBJ2-1,CASSLPGSSSNEQFF,TGTGCCAGCAGCTTGCCAGGGAGCTCTTCCAATGAGCAGTTCTTC
-,TRBV27,14,TRBD1,TRBJ1-5,CASRPDRGGQPQHF,TGTGCCAGCAGACCAGACAGGGGCGGTCAGCCCCAGCATTTT